A single T cell receptor (beta chain) is shown here with its context. Compared with germline, one end of the junction differs, possibly owing to a read error. The CDR3 has 16 residues. CDR1 and CDR2 from the germline V gene are MNHNS and SASEGT. This sample stems from a study of blood T cell repertoires in COVID-19. Study as a whole: Acute and convalescent COVID-19 specimens originated in the United States, Italy and Spain. The analysed material was cDNA or gDNA that came from T cells, B-cell-depleted T cells, or PBMCs.

Original methodology: Estimation of nucleated cell counts relied on the amplification of reference gene primers. Measured with immunoSEQ multiplex PCR; TCRdb has only the in-frame clones, and not every one. V, J and clone size are those of that table, while D and trimming were read from the DNA. Of fewer than 250,000 clones in the sample, around 92% were seen once. The genes are TRBV6-1 and TRBJ2-3, with 7 nucleotides matching TRBD1. Sequencing was done on a sample of peripheral blood. This sequence originates from a man aged 30-40 years with acute or convalescent COVID-19. CDR3 region: CASREGTATSTDTQYF. CDR3 nucleotides: TGTGCCAGCAGGGAAGGGACAGCAACTAGCACAGATACGCAGTATTTT.